This TCR beta chain was captured by sequencing in a study of T cell changes during pregnancy in multiple sclerosis. Sequencing used immunoSEQ multiplex PCR; TCRdb keeps in-frame clones, though not all of them. The data contain tens of thousands of clones, over 80% of them seen just once; the ten biggest clones take up roughly 4.9%. This CDR3 comprises 13 residues. V dropped 1 base and J dropped 4 bases, with 7 bases sitting between them. Germline CDR1 and CDR2: SNHLY and FYNNEI. The sequencing here drew on peripheral blood, taken in the first trimester of pregnancy. V and J are TRBV2 and TRBJ1-2; unclear D gene. The source is a female donor in good health, enrolled as a control in a pregnancy study. The CDR3 nucleotides read TGTGCCAGCAGTGAAGAACAGTTCTATGGCTACACCTTC. Translation gives CASSEEQFYGYTF.